This TCR beta chain is drawn from a study of cytomegalovirus exposure and HLA in healthy donors. This clone has more than one count but fewer than ten. As yet, its antigen is unknown. Primers included in the PCR were 60 Vbeta and 13 Jbeta primers. Per the original data handling: Unique TCR beta chains numbered around 80 million in a later analysis, with about 9.9 million shared. Produced via immunoSEQ multiplex PCR; TCRdb's table is partial and in-frame only. V and J calls and clone size are as listed in that table; D and trimming were resolved from the DNA. The sample records over 65,000 clones, 65% to 70% being singletons. CDR3 length: 15 amino acids. V lost 5 bases, J lost 3 bases, and 7 bases stayed unmatched. The germline gives CDR1 MNHEY, CDR2 SMNVEV (reference sequence). Nominally healthy donors were sampled, though unrecorded immune exposures were likely. Findings of the study overall: Segments of the TCR beta V type were, in most cases, productive about 87% or about 30% of the time in an earlier analysis. What a later analysis reportedly showed was that an Asian-associated ancestry cluster had fewer N-insertions than the approximately 700-donor mean.

This chain joins TRBV27 and TRBJ2-1; 7 bases are a match to TRBD2. The sequenced material came from PBMCs. This sequence originates from a woman aged 45-65 years in good health and CMV-seropositive. The CDR3 coding sequence is TGTGCCAGCAGTCTTTTAGGCGGGGGCTACAATGAGCAGTTCTTC. Residues: CASSLLGGGYNEQFF.